These 21 T cell receptor beta chains were sequenced from one sample in a study of cytomegalovirus exposure and HLA in healthy donors. The PCR ran on 60 Vbeta and 13 Jbeta primers. Profiled with immunoSEQ multiplex PCR; TCRdb holds only in-frame clones, not every one. This table holds approximately 180,000 clones, 75% to 85% found once. The sample was PBMCs. The receptors derive from a woman aged 25 to 45 in good health and CMV-seronegative.

This clone has more than one count but fewer than ten. The chain employs TRBV29-1 and TRBJ2-7; 8 bases map to TRBD2. The CDR3 covers 13 residues. Germline V gene lookup returns CDR1 SQVTM and CDR2 ANQGSEA. After removal of 6 bases from V and 4 bases from J, the junction contained 8 bases not matched to a gene. CDR3 in amino acids: CSVPSREGYEQYF. Written as DNA, the CDR3 is TGCAGCGTGCCATCTCGGGAGGGATACGAGCAGTACTTC.

This clone was seen a handful of times. The chain carries TRBV30 and TRBJ2-7, with a possible D match to TRBD2 (7 bases). There are 13 residues in the CDR3. Germline V lookup: CDR1 GTSNPN, CDR2 SVGIG (reference sequence). The V end was cut by 2 bases, the J end by 2 bases, with 10 bases between. CDR3 in amino acids: CAWSLGGPYEQYF. The CDR3 bases are TGTGCCTGGAGTCTCGGGGGGCCCTACGAGCAGTACTTC.

The chain carries TRBV29-1 and TRBJ2-7, with TRBD2 as a possible D gene (5 bases). Trimming stripped 4 bases from V and 0 bases from J, with 10 bases between. CDR3 length: 13 amino acids. Per the germline V gene, CDR1 is SQVTM and CDR2 is ANQGSEA. The CDR3 loop is CSVVPGFSYEQYF. The DNA for the CDR3 is TGCAGCGTTGTGCCGGGGTTCTCCTACGAGCAGTACTTC.

DNA of the CDR3: TGCGCCAGCAGCTTGGACAGGGGCGGAGAGACCCAGTACTTC. Translating gives CASSLDRGGETQYF. The V call is TRBV5-1, the J call TRBJ2-5; the match to TRBD1 covers 7 bases. This CDR3 contains 14 residues. Germline V gene sequence: CDR1 SGHRS, CDR2 YFSETQ. V was pared by 0 bases and J by 4 bases, with 3 bases of the junction left unmatched.

J is TRBJ1-2 and V is TRBV28, with TRBD1 as a possible D gene (5 bases). This CDR3 region has 13 residues. Germline assignment: CDR1 MDHEN and CDR2 SYDVKM. Trimming left V 4 bases short and J 5 bases short, with 11 bases between. The CDR3 coding sequence is TGTGCCAGCAGTTCGGGGGGGAGGTATGGCTACACCTTC. This translates into CASSSGGRYGYTF.

The gene calls are TRBV21-1 and TRBJ1-1; TRBD1, the D gene given by the table, was not confirmed from the DNA. TRBV21-1 is flagged as a pseudogene. The CDR3 consists of 15 residues. CDR3 coding DNA: TGTGCCAGCAGCATCGAAAGGGACAGGGCCACTGAAGCTTTCTTT. Amino acids: CASSIERDRATEAFF.

Points on this clone: One end of the junction does not line up with germline, which may come from a read error. V usage is TRBV7-9 and J usage is TRBJ1-2, with D uncertain. Looked up from germline, CDR1 is SEHNR and CDR2 is FQNEAQ (reference sequence). The CDR3 extends over 12 amino acids. CDR3 DNA: TGTTCCAGCAGCTTAAGCCCGAGTCTTGACACCTTC. Translated, it gives CSSSLSPSLDTF.

The V call is TRBV6-1, the J call TRBJ2-4; 7 nucleotides agree with TRBD1. Looked up from germline, CDR1 is MNHNS and CDR2 is SASEGT. CDR3 length: 14 amino acids. V lost 3 bases, J lost 4 bases, and 3 bases stayed unmatched. This chain's CDR3 is CASSEVGQKNIQYF. Written as DNA, the CDR3 is TGTGCCAGCAGTGAGGTGGGACAGAAAAACATTCAGTACTTC.

This clone was observed a handful of times. The chain recombines TRBV6-5 with TRBJ1-2, with no clear D. V was shortened by 2 bases and J by 0 bases, with 7 bases between the two germline ends. The CDR3 has 14 residues. Germline V gene lookup returns CDR1 MNHEY and CDR2 SVGAGI. CDR3 sequence: CASSYEGTNYGYTF. CDR3 bases: TGTGCCAGCAGTTACGAGGGAACTAACTATGGCTACACCTTC.

The CDR3 sequence: CASGKNSNQPQHF. CDR3 nucleotide sequence: TGTGCTAGTGGCAAAAATAGCAATCAGCCCCAGCATTTT. The genes are TRBV12-5 and TRBJ1-5; D unclear. With 6 bases removed from V and 0 bases from J, the gap between germline ends came to 6 bases. Germline CDR1 LGHNT, CDR2 FRNRAP. CDR3 length equals 13 residues.

The CDR3 sequence is CASRTSSPNEQFF. The CDR3, as DNA: TGTGCCAGTCGGACTAGTTCGCCCAATGAGCAGTTCTTC. The chain joins TRBV27 to TRBJ2-1, with 7 positions matching TRBD2. CDR3 size: 13 residues. Germline CDR1 reads MNHEY; CDR2 reads SMNVEV (reference sequence). J was trimmed by 6 bases and V by 9 bases; bases with no gene match: 8.

The V gene is TRBV7-2, the J gene TRBJ2-5; TRBD1 is a possible D gene (7 bases). The CDR3 loop spans 15 amino acids. CDR1 is SGHTA, CDR2 FQGNSA, per germline. The V gene lost 6 bases and the J gene lost 5 bases, with 19 bases spanning the gap. DNA of the CDR3: TGTGCCAGCAGTCAGGGGGACTTTCAAGGGGAGACCCAGTACTTC. Residues: CASSQGDFQGETQYF. The variable domain in full, completed from reference TRBV7-2 and TRBJ2-5, reads GAGVSQSPSNKVTEKGKDVELRCDPISGHTALYWYRQSLGQGLEFLIYFQGNSAPDKSGLPSDRFSAERTGGSVSTLTIQRTQQEDSAVYLCASSQGDFQGETQYFGPGTRLLVL.

V gene TRBV19 combines with J gene TRBJ1-1, with D unresolved. The CDR3 spans 12 residues. Germline-derived CDR1 and CDR2 are LNHDA and SQIVND (reference sequence). V was shortened by 5 bases and J by 4 bases, with 8 bases between the two germline ends. The CDR3 region has the DNA TGTGCCAGTAGTTCCCGAGTCACTGAAGCTTTCTTT. It codes for CASSSRVTEAFF. The complete variable domain, with remaining parts taken from reference TRBV19 and TRBJ1-1, reads DGGITQSPKYLFRKEGQNVTLSCEQNLNHDAMYWYRQDPGQGLRLIYYSQIVNDFQKGDIAEGYSVSREKKESFPLTVTSAQKNPTAFYLCASSSRVTEAFFGQGTRLTVV.

The chain uses TRBV28 and TRBJ1-6; 8 bases agree with TRBD1. Unmatched junction bases numbered 7, after V lost 3 bases and J lost 6 bases. Germline CDR1 is MDHEN and CDR2 is SYDVKM. The CDR3 is 16 amino acids. CDR3 amino acids: CASSFPQGAVNSPLHF. The CDR3 DNA follows: TGTGCCAGCAGTTTTCCCCAGGGGGCGGTTAATTCACCCCTCCACTTT. Full variable domain (remainder filled in from reference TRBV28 and TRBJ1-6): DVKVTQSSRYLVKRTGEKVFLECVQDMDHENMFWYRQDPGLGLRLIYFSYDVKMKEKGDIPEGYSVSREKKERFSLILESASTNQTSMYLCASSFPQGAVNSPLHFGNGTRLTVT.

The V gene is TRBV7-2, the J gene TRBJ1-2, with 9 bases identical to TRBD1. V was clipped by 5 bases and J by 2 bases; unmatched bases: 9. This CDR3 comprises 16 residues. Germline CDR1 and CDR2: SGHTA and FQGNSA. The CDR3 here is CASSGTGQLGNYGYTF. The DNA for the CDR3 is TGTGCCAGCAGCGGGACAGGGCAACTTGGCAACTATGGCTACACCTTC.

The chain joins TRBV5-6 to TRBJ2-1; TRBD2 agrees at 14 bases. J lost 7 bases, V lost 2 bases, and 8 bases had no gene match. This CDR3 has 17 residues. Germline V lookup: CDR1 SGHDT, CDR2 YYEEEE. The CDR3 reads CASSLTKGTSGSNEQFF. The CDR3, as DNA: TGTGCCAGCAGCTTAACAAAAGGGACTAGCGGGAGTAATGAGCAGTTCTTC.

This sequence joins TRBV29-1 and TRBJ2-7, with 7 bases lining up with TRBD1. The V gene end was trimmed by 6 bases and the J gene end by 3 bases; junction bases not matched to a gene: 5. The germline CDR1 and CDR2 sequences are SQVTM and ANQGSEA. This CDR3 has 12 residues. CDR3 loop: CSVSQGHYEQYF. DNA of the CDR3: TGCAGCGTATCACAGGGGCACTACGAGCAGTACTTC.

The V and J genes are TRBV4-3 and TRBJ1-2; weak D call: TRBD1 (5 bases). Per the germline V gene, CDR1 is LGHNA and CDR2 is YSLEER. Trimming removed 0 bases at V and 1 base at J, with 18 bases between. The CDR3 has 18 amino acids. The CDR3 here is CASSQDEVAGWGNYGYTF. As DNA, the CDR3 is TGCGCCAGCAGCCAAGATGAGGTGGCAGGGTGGGGTAACTATGGCTACACCTTC.

The chain is built from TRBV19 and TRBJ2-1, with D tentatively TRBD1 (6 bases). V lost 5 bases to trimming and J lost 3 bases, with 14 bases between them. The CDR3 contains 15 residues. Germline V gene data show CDR1 as LNHDA and CDR2 as SQIVND (reference sequence). In DNA form, the CDR3 reads TGTGCCAGTAGTCCGTCGACAGGTTTCTACAATGAGCAGTTCTTC. Translation: CASSPSTGFYNEQFF. Complete variable domain (other parts from reference TRBV19 and TRBJ2-1): DGGITQSPKYLFRKEGQNVTLSCEQNLNHDAMYWYRQDPGQGLRLIYYSQIVNDFQKGDIAEGYSVSREKKESFPLTVTSAQKNPTAFYLCASSPSTGFYNEQFFGPGTRLTVL.

The rearrangement joins TRBV28 to TRBJ2-4; 9 bases align to TRBD1. Germline CDR1 MDHEN, CDR2 SYDVKM. The CDR3 consists of 16 residues. With 6 bases clipped from V and 2 bases from J, the junction kept 8 bases outside the gene matches. The CDR3 loop reads CASRHGTGRPKNIQYF. CDR3 in DNA: TGTGCCAGCAGACACGGGACAGGGAGGCCCAAAAACATTCAGTACTTC.

The chain is built from TRBV16 and TRBJ2-1, with D unresolved. Germline assignment: CDR1 KGHSY and CDR2 FQNENV. CDR3 length: 15 amino acids. Trimming cost V 6 bases and J 3 bases, with 15 bases left between them. CDR3 coding DNA: TGTGCCAGCAGTCGAGCCTATGCTAACTACAATGAGCAGTTCTTC. It translates to CASSRAYANYNEQFF.